This paragraph covers one T cell receptor beta chain sequence. This CDR3 fails to terminate in the conserved phenylalanine or tryptophan, so it likely reflects a read error. After removal of 4 bases from V and 3 bases from J, the junction contained 1 base not matched to a gene. Per the germline V gene, CDR1 is LGHDT and CDR2 is YNNKEL (reference sequence). This CDR3 region has 14 residues. The sample originates from a study of molecular identifiers for immune sequencing clone quantification. Study-level information: Five portions were made in replicates from RNA of roughly 18,000 or 92,000 naive CD8 cells, and four underwent sequencing.

Construction of naive CD8 libraries employed about 17,000 to 1,100,000 sorted cells together with 10%, 30% or 50% RNA. Naive CD8 T cells were picked out by sorting for CD8+CD4-CCR7+CD45RA+. Libraries of bulk TCR were made by previously described methods (with listed TCR primers). TCRdb re-called the PCR reads through MiXCR, storing one row per CDR3 protein. The sample includes some 100,000 distinct CDR3 sequences, roughly 38% of them seen just once. The gene calls are TRBV3-1 and TRBJ2-5; 11 bases are shared with TRBD2. The specimen sequenced was naive CD8+ T cells from blood, with Jurkat cell RNA spiked in. The subset here: FACS-sorted CD8+CD4-CCR7+CD45RA+ naive T cells. This clonotype was obtained from a human donor in good health. Some libraries in this study had Jurkat cell RNA spiked in. The chain's CDR3 is CASSPTSGEETQYY. CDR3 bases: TGTGCCAGCAGCCCGACTAGCGGGGAAGAGACCCAGTACTAC.